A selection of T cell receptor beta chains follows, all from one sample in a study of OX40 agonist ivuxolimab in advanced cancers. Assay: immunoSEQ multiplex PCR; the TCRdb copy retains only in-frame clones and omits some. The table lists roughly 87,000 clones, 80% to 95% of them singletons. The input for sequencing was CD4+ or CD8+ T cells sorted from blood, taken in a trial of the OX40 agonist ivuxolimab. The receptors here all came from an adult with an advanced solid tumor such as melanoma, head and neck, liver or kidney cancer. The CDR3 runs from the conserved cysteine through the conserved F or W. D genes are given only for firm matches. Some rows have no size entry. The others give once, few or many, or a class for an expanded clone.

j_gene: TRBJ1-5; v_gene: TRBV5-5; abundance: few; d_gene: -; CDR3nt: TGTGCCAGCAGCTTGGCGTCAGAACAACAGCCCCAGCATTTT; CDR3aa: CASSLASEQQPQHF
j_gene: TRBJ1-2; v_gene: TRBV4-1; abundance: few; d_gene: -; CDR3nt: TGCGCCAGCAGCCAAGTGGCGGGCGCGGACTATGGCTACACCTTC; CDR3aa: CASSQVAGADYGYTF
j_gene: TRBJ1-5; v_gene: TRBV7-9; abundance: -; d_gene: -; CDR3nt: TGTGCCAGCAGCCCGAGCAATCAGCCCCAGCATTTT; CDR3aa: CASSPSNQPQHF
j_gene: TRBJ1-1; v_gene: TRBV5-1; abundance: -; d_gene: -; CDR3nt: TGCGCCAGCAGCTTGGCAGGCATGAACACTGAAGCTTTCTTT; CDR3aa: CASSLAGMNTEAFF
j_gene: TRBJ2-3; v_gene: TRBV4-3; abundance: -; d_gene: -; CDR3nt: TGCGCCAGCAGCCAAGGGTCCTCGGGGAATACGCAGTATTTT; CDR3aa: CASSQGSSGNTQYF
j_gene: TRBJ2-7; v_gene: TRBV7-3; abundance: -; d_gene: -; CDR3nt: TGTGCCAGCAGCTTAGCGACAGGAGGCGAGCAGTACTTC; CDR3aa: CASSLATGGEQYF
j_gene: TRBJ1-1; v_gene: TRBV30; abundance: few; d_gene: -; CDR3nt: TGTGCCTGGAGTCCAGTGGGTTACACTGAAGCTTTCTTT; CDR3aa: CAWSPVGYTEAFF
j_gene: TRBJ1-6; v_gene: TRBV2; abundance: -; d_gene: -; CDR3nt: TGTGCCAGCAGACCAGTGGCAGGCCCTAATTCACCCCTCCACTTT; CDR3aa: CASRPVAGPNSPLHF
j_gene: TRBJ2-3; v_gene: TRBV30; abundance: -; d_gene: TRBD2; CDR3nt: TGTGCCTGGACCCGAGGGGCGGGGGCAGATACGCAGTATTTT; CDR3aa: CAWTRGAGADTQYF
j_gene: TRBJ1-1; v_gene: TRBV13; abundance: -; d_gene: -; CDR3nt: TGTGCCAGCACCCTTCCGTGGGGGAACACTGAAGCTTTCTTT; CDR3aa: CASTLPWGNTEAFF
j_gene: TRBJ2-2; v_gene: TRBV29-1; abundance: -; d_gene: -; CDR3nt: TGCAGCGTTGAAGGTGGCGGGGAGCTGTTTTTT; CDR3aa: CSVEGGGELFF
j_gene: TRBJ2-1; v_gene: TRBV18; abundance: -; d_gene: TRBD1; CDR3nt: TGTGCCAGCTCACCGTGGGACAGTGAGCAGTTCTTC; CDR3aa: CASSPWDSEQFF
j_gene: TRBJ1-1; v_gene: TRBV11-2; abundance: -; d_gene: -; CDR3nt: TGTGCCAGCAGCTTAGGGGGGTCAACTGCAGCTTTCTTT; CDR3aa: CASSLGGSTAAFF
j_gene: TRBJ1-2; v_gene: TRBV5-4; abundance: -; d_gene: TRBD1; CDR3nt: TGTGCCAGCAGCTCGGTGACAGGGGATGGCTACACCTTC; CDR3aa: CASSSVTGDGYTF
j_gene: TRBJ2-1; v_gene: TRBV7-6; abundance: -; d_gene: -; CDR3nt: TGTGCCAGCAGCCCGCCGTACTGGGGCGAATACAATGAGCAGTTCTTC; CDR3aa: CASSPPYWGEYNEQFF
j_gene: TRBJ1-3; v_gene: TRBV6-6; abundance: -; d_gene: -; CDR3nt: TGTGCCAGCAGGGAATGGAGCTCTGGAAACACCATATATTTT; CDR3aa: CASREWSSGNTIYF
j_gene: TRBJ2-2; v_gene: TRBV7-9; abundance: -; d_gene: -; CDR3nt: TGTGCCAGCAGCTTTAGAGAGGCCGGGGAGCTGTTTTTT; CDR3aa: CASSFREAGELFF
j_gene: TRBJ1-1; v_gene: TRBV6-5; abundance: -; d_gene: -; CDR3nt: TGTGCCAGCAGTTACTCGAGGTGGGCGACTGAAGCTTTCTTT; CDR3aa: CASSYSRWATEAFF
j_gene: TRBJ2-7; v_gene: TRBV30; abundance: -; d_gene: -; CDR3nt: TGTGCCTGGAGTGTACAGGCACTCACCTACGAGCAGTACTTC; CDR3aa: CAWSVQALTYEQYF
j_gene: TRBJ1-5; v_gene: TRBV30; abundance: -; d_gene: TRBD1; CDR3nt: TGTGCCTGGGGCACAGGGGGTCTAAATCAGCCCCAGCATTTT; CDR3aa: CAWGTGGLNQPQHF
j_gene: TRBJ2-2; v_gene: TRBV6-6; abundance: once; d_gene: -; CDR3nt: TGTGCCAGCAACTCACAACAGACGACCGGGGAGCTGTTTTTT; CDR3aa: CASNSQQTTGELFF
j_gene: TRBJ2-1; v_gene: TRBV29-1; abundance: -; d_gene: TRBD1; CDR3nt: TGCAGCGTTGAAGGAGAGTTCGGGACAGGGGGCAATGAGCAGTTCTTC; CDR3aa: CSVEGEFGTGGNEQFF
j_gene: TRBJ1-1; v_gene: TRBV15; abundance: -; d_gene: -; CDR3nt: TGTGCCACCAGCCCAGGCCCTAACACTGAAGCTTTCTTT; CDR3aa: CATSPGPNTEAFF
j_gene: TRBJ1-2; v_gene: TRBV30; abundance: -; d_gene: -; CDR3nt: TGTGCCTGGAGTGTACTTTTCGGCTACACCTTC; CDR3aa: CAWSVLFGYTF
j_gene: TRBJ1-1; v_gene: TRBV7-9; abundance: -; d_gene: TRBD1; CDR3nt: TGTGCCAGCAGCTTGTACAGGGGCGGGTTAGGAACTGAAGCTTTCTTT; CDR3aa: CASSLYRGGLGTEAFF
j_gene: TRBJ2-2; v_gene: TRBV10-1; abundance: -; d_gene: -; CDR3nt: TGCGCCAGCAGTGGAGGCAGGGGGGATACGAACACCGGGGAGCTGTTTTTT; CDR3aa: CASSGGRGDTNTGELFF
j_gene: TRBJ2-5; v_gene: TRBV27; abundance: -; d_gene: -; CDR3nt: TGTGCCAGCAGTTTTGGTTCCCAAGAGACCCAGTACTTC; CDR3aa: CASSFGSQETQYF
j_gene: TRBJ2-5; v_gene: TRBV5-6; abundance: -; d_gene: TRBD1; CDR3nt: TGTGCCAGCAGCCCGGGACAGCGCCAGGCCCAGTACTTC; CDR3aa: CASSPGQRQAQYF
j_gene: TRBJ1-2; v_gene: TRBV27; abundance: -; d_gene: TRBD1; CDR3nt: TGTGCCAGCAGTCACCCAGGGGGATTGAGTGGCGGGGGCTATGGCTACACCTTC; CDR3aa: CASSHPGGLSGGGYGYTF
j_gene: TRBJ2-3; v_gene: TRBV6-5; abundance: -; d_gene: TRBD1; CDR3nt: TGTGCCAGCAGTAGACAGGGAACAGATACGCAGTATTTT; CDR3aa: CASSRQGTDTQYF
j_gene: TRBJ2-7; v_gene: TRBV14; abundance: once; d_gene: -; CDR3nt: TGTGCCAGCAGCCTCCGGGGTACGTACGAGCAGTACTTC; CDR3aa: CASSLRGTYEQYF
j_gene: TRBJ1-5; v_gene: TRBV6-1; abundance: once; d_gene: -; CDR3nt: TGTGCCAGCAGTGAAGCCCCGGGCGGGGCCCAGCATTTT; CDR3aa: CASSEAPGGAQHF
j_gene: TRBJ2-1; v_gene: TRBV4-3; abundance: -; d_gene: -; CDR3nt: TGCGCCAGCAGCCAAGAGCGGCAGGTTAGCTACAATGAGCAGTTCTTC; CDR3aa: CASSQERQVSYNEQFF
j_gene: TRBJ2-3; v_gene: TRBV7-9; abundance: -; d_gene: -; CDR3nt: TGTGCCAGCAGCACAGGCACAGATACGCAGTATTTT; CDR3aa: CASSTGTDTQYF
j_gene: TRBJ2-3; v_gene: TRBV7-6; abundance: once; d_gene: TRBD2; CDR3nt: TGTGCCAGCAAAGGCTTAGCGGGGGGCACAGATACGCAGTATTTT; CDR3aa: CASKGLAGGTDTQYF